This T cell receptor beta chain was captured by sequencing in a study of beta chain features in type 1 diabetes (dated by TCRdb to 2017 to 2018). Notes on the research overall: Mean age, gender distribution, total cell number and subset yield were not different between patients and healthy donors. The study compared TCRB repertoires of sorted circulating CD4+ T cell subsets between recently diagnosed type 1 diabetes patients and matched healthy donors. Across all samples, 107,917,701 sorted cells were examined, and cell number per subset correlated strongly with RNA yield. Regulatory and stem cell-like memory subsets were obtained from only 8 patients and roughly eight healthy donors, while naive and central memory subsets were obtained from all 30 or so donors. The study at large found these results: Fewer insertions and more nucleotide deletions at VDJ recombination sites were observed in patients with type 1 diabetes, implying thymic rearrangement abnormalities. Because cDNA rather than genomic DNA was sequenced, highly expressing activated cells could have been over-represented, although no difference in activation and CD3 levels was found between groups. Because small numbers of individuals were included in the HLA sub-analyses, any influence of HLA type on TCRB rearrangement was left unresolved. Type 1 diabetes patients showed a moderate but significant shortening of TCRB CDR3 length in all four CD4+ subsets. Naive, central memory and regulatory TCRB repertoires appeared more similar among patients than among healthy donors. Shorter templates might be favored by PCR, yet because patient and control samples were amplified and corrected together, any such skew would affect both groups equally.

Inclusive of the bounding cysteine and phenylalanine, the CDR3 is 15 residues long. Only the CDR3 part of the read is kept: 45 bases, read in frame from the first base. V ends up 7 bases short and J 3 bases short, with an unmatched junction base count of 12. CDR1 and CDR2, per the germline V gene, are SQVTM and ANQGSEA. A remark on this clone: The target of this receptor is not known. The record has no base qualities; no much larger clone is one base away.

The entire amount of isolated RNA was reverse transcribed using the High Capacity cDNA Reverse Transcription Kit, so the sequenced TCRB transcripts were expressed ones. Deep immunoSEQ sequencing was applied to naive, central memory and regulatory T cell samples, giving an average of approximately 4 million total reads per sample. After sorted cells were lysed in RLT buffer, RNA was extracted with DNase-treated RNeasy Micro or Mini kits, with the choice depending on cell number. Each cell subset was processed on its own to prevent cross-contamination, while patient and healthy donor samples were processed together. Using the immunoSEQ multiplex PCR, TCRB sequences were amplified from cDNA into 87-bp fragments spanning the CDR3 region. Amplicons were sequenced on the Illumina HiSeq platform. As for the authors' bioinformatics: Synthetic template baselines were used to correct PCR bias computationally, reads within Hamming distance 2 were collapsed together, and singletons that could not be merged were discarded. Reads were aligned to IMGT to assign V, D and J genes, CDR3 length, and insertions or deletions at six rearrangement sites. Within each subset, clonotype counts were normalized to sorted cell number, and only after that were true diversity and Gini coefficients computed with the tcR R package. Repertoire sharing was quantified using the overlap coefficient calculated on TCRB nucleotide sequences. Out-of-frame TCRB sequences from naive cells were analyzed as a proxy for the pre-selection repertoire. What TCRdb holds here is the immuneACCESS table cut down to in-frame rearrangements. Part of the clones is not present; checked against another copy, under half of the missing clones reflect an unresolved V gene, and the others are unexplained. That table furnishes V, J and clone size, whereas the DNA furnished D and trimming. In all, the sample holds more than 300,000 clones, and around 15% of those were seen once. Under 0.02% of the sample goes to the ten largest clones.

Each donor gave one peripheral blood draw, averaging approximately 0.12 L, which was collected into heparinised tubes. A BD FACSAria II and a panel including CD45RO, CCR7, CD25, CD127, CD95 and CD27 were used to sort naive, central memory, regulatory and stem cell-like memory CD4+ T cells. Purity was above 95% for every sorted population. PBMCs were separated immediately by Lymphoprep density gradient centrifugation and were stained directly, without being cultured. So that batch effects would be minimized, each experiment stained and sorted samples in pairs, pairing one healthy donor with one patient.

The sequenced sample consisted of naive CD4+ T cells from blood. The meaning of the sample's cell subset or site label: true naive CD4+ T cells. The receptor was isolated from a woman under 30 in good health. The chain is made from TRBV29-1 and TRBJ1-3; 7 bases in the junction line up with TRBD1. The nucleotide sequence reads TGCAGCGCCACTGACCGGGACAGAAGTGGAAACACCATATATTTT. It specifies CSATDRDRSGNTIYF.